The 27 T cell receptor beta chains below come from one sample, sequenced in a study of T cells in Graves' hyperthyroidism and ophthalmopathy. Amplification targeted TCR beta CDR3 regions from RNA transcripts. The HTBI primer set drove a first-round RT-PCR of the TCR CDR3. TCRdb independently ran MiXCR on the multiplex PCR reads; one entry per CDR3 protein. Of roughly 840,000 distinct CDR3 sequences listed, over 35% are singletons. The sequenced sample was blood. These receptors all stem from a man aged 18-30 years with Graves' hyperthyroidism.

The chain recombines TRBV6-5 with TRBJ1-4, with no clear D. Trimming stripped 6 bases from V and 8 bases from J, with 19 bases between. Germline V gene data show CDR1 as MNHEY and CDR2 as SVGAGI. The CDR3 runs 15 residues. The CDR3 loop is CASSSRLGVGEKLFF. CDR3 in DNA: TGTGCCAGCAGCTCACGCCTTGGGGTTGGCGAAAAACTGTTTTTT.

This clonotype was observed a single time. The rearrangement joins TRBV5-4 to TRBJ1-4; TRBD1 might be the D (5 bases). The V end lost 0 bases, the J end lost 5 bases, and 14 bases lay between the germline ends. Germline lookup yields CDR1 SGHNT and CDR2 YYREEE (reference sequence). The CDR3 length is 16 residues. CDR3 protein: CASSLDGAGTNEKLFF. The CDR3 DNA is TGTGCCAGCAGCTTGGACGGGGCTGGGACCAATGAAAAACTGTTTTTT.

V gene TRBV2 combines with J gene TRBJ2-2, with D perhaps given as TRBD1 or TRBD2 (5 bases each). This CDR3 spans 15 amino acids. Germline loops: CDR1 SNHLY, CDR2 FYNNEI. Trimming shortened V by 6 bases and J by 1 base, and 12 bases separated the two germline ends. The CDR3 is CASRAGTENTGELFF. CDR3 sequence (DNA): TGTGCCAGCAGGGCCGGGACGGAGAACACCGGGGAGCTGTTTTTT.

At least ten counts were recorded for this clonotype. The V call is TRBV10-1, the J call TRBJ1-2, with a possible D match to TRBD1 (5 bases). This CDR3 is built from 13 residues. The germline V gene has CDR1 WNHNN and CDR2 SYGVQD (reference sequence). The V gene lost 6 bases and the J gene lost 8 bases, with 16 bases spanning the gap. This CDR3 is CASRGDAGSGYTF. The CDR3 DNA reads as TGCGCCAGCAGGGGGGACGCAGGGTCCGGCTACACCTTC.

The rearrangement uses TRBV7-2 and TRBJ2-5; TRBD1 aligns across 10 bases. Germline CDR1 reads SGHTA; CDR2 reads FQGNSA. The CDR3 loop spans 15 amino acids. V gave up 6 bases and J gave up 4 bases; unmatched junction bases: 8. CDR3 amino acids: CASSPQGQGRETQYF. DNA for the CDR3: TGTGCCAGCAGTCCACAGGGACAGGGGAGAGAGACCCAGTACTTC.

V usage is TRBV12-3 or TRBV12-4 and J usage is TRBJ2-7, with D maybe TRBD2 (6 bases). The J call is uncertain, as TRBJ2-1 better fits the DNA end. The CDR3 covers 12 residues. CDR3 region: CASSFSGNEQFF. CDR3 bases: TGTGCCAGCAGTTTTAGCGGCAATGAGCAGTTCTTC.

This clonotype has a handful of counts. This rearrangement joins TRBV20-1 to TRBJ1-3, with 8 bases aligning to TRBD1. The CDR3 length is 15 residues. V lost 0 bases to trimming and J lost 4 bases; unmatched junction nucleotides: 5. From germline, CDR1 is DFQATT and CDR2 SNEGSKA (reference sequence). The CDR3 here is CSARDPQGAGNTIYF. CDR3 coding DNA: TGCAGTGCTAGAGATCCCCAGGGGGCGGGAAACACCATATATTTT.

This clonotype was seen more than once but under ten times. The rearrangement joins TRBV5-1 to TRBJ2-7, with TRBD2 matching over 14 bases. The V and J ends lost 1 base and 6 bases, in that order; junction bases with no gene match: 6. This CDR3 region has 16 residues. Germline values: CDR1 SGHRS, CDR2 YFSETQ. CDR3 in DNA: TGCGCCAGCAGCTTGTACGGGACTAGCGGGAGATCCGAGCAGTACTTC. Protein: CASSLYGTSGRSEQYF.

Worth noting for this clonotype: The junction departs from germline at one end; a sequencing error may be responsible. This rearrangement joins TRBV7-2 to TRBJ1-5; tentative D call: TRBD1 (6 bases). Germline loops: CDR1 SGHTA, CDR2 FQGNSA. The CDR3 is 15 residues long. CDR3 sequence (DNA): TGTGTCAGCAGCTTAGCGTCGGGGGCGGGTCAGCCCCAGCATTTT. Its protein is CVSSLASGAGQPQHF.

This chain joins TRBV27 and TRBJ2-7; 9 nucleotides agree with TRBD1. Germline CDR1 reads MNHEY; CDR2 reads SMNVEV (reference sequence). The trim removed 10 bases at V and 6 bases at J, leaving 13 bases unmatched. CDR3 length equals 14 residues. The CDR3 spells CATSAGTGIGEQYF. For the CDR3, the DNA is TGTGCCACCTCCGCCGGGACAGGGATCGGCGAGCAGTACTTC.

This clonotype was picked up many times. The V and J genes are TRBV7-9 and TRBJ2-7; tentatively, D is TRBD1 or TRBD2 (5 bases each). Germline V gene sequence: CDR1 SEHNR, CDR2 FQNEAQ (reference sequence). The ends were cut back, 4 bases at V and 5 bases at J, with 12 bases in the middle. The CDR3 consists of 13 residues. CDR3 protein: CASSSGTAHEQYF. DNA for the CDR3: TGTGCCAGCAGCTCCGGGACCGCTCACGAGCAGTACTTC.

The chain links TRBV20-1 to TRBJ2-7; 9 bases match TRBD1. The CDR3 length is 13 residues. The germline V gene has CDR1 DFQATT and CDR2 SNEGSKA (reference sequence). The J segment lost 5 bases and the V segment lost 4 bases, leaving 6 bases of the junction unmatched. CDR3 nucleotide sequence: TGCAGTGCTACGGGACAGGGAAAACACGAGCAGTACTTC. Its translation is CSATGQGKHEQYF.

This clonotype was recorded many times. This sequence joins TRBV7-8 and TRBJ2-7; D gene unclear. This CDR3 region has 13 residues. V lost 6 bases to trimming and J lost 0 bases, with 9 bases between them. Per the germline V gene, CDR1 is SGHVS and CDR2 is FQNEAQ. Here the CDR3 reads CASRAWHSYEQYF. For the CDR3, the DNA is TGTGCCAGCAGGGCGTGGCACTCCTACGAGCAGTACTTC.

This clonotype was recorded at least ten times. The gene calls are TRBV9 and TRBJ1-6; D is unresolved. V lost 3 bases and J 8 bases, leaving 15 bases between the germline ends. The CDR3 is made up of 15 amino acids. Per the germline V gene, CDR1 is SGDLS and CDR2 is YYNGEE. The CDR3, as DNA: TGTGCCAGCAGCGCCTTACCCAATGGGTATTCACCCCTCCACTTT. This codes for CASSALPNGYSPLHF.

This clonotype has ten or more counts. The genes are TRBV20-1 and TRBJ1-2; D is perhaps TRBD1 (5 bases). Trimming removed 4 bases from V and 7 bases from J, with 13 bases in between. This CDR3 spans 12 amino acids. Germline lookup yields CDR1 DFQATT and CDR2 SNEGSKA (reference sequence). The CDR3: CSATFQGRGYTF. The CDR3 DNA sequence: TGCAGTGCTACGTTCCAGGGACGTGGCTACACCTTC.

This clonotype was seen at least ten times. The rearrangement joins TRBV6-5 to TRBJ1-6; D is unresolved. From germline, CDR1 is MNHEY and CDR2 SVGAGI. V lost 7 bases and J 8 bases, leaving 12 bases between the germline ends. The CDR3 extends over 13 amino acids. The CDR3 spells CASTDNLYSPLHF. Here the CDR3 DNA reads TGTGCCAGCACCGACAACCTCTATTCACCCCTCCACTTT.

The V call is TRBV7-9, the J call TRBJ2-7; D is perhaps TRBD2 (5 bases). This CDR3 is 15 amino acids long. In germline, CDR1 is SEHNR, CDR2 FQNEAQ (reference sequence). V dropped 5 bases and J dropped 2 bases, with 16 bases sitting between them. The CDR3 here is CASSPWTLGAYEQYF. The CDR3 region has the DNA TGTGCCAGCAGCCCTTGGACGCTGGGAGCCTACGAGCAGTACTTC.

For this clonotype: A much bigger clone sits one base away, suggesting this may be a read error. V is TRBV15 and J is TRBJ2-2; TRBD2 is a possible D gene (7 bases). V lost 1 base and J lost 9, with 18 bases in between. This CDR3 comprises 16 residues. CDR1 LNHNV and CDR2 YYDKDF come from the germline V gene (reference sequence). CDR3 amino acids: CATSRGRQGRARELFF. CDR3 DNA: TGTGCCACCAGCAGAGGGAGGCAGGGGAGGGCCAGGGAGCTGTTTTTT.

This clonotype was observed many times. The rearrangement uses TRBV29-1 and TRBJ2-7; the D gene is possibly TRBD1 (6 bases). The CDR3 has 13 residues. With 7 bases removed from V and 5 bases from J, the gap between germline ends came to 18 bases. Germline loops: CDR1 SQVTM, CDR2 ANQGSEA. The CDR3 loop reads CSATGTNKNEQYF. Here the CDR3 DNA reads TGCAGCGCCACCGGGACAAATAAGAACGAGCAGTACTTC.

In its sample, this clonotype was seen many times. The chain couples TRBV7-2 to TRBJ2-7; D possibly corresponds to TRBD1 (7 bases). This CDR3 has 14 amino acids. The V gene's germline CDR1 is SGHTA and CDR2 FQGNSA. The V and J ends lost 1 base and 6 bases respectively, with 13 bases between them. Written as DNA, the CDR3 is TGTGCCAGCAGCTTAGAAGGCCAGGGGGGCGAGCAGTACTTC. Translating gives CASSLEGQGGEQYF.

The V gene is TRBV24-1, the J gene TRBJ2-5; 8 bases fit TRBD2. Germline-derived CDR1 and CDR2 are KGHDR and SFDVKD. CDR3 length: 15 amino acids. V shed 10 bases and J 7 bases; nucleotides not matched to a gene: 16. CDR3 region: CATIGRGGRTVTQYF. CDR3 sequence (DNA): TGTGCCACTATTGGACGGGGGGGCAGGACGGTGACCCAGTACTTC.

In its sample, this clonotype was seen many times. The chain joins TRBV6-5 to TRBJ1-5; 8 nucleotides align to TRBD1. The CDR3 totals 15 residues. Unmatched junction bases numbered 6, after V lost 6 bases and J lost 2 bases. Germline V gene data show CDR1 as MNHEY and CDR2 as SVGAGI. The chain's CDR3 is CASSYGQGGNQPQHF. CDR3 nucleotides: TGTGCCAGCAGCTACGGACAGGGCGGCAATCAGCCCCAGCATTTT.

The genes are TRBV4-3 and TRBJ2-7; D is tentatively TRBD1 or TRBD2 (5 bases each). The CDR3 has 13 amino acids. CDR1 is LGHNA and CDR2 is YSLEER in the germline V gene. Trimming stripped 1 base from V and 6 bases from J, with 10 bases between. The chain's CDR3 is CASSQGRGAEQYF. CDR3 bases: TGCGCCAGCAGCCAAGGAAGAGGGGCCGAGCAGTACTTC.

This clonotype was picked up a small number of times. V is TRBV3-1 and J is TRBJ1-1; the D gene is possibly TRBD1 (6 bases). CDR1 LGHDT and CDR2 YNNKEL come from the germline V gene (reference sequence). The ends were cut back, 2 bases at V and 6 bases at J, with 10 bases in the middle. This CDR3 region has 13 residues. In DNA form, the CDR3 reads TGTGCCAGCAGCCAATCAGGGGCCCCTGAAGCTTTCTTT. This gives the protein CASSQSGAPEAFF.

The chain combines TRBV9 with TRBJ2-7, with 11 bases lining up with TRBD2. This CDR3 spans 14 amino acids. The trim removed 4 bases at V and 6 bases at J, leaving 6 bases unmatched. The germline gives CDR1 SGDLS, CDR2 YYNGEE. The CDR3 protein is CASSTLAGASEQYF. The CDR3, as DNA: TGTGCCAGCAGCACACTAGCGGGAGCATCCGAGCAGTACTTC.

This clonotype was observed a few times. The chain recombines TRBV7-9 with TRBJ2-7; no reliable D call. Trimming took off 5 bases at V and 2 bases at J, with 19 bases between the two ends. Germline V gene sequence: CDR1 SEHNR, CDR2 FQNEAQ (reference sequence). The CDR3 extends over 16 amino acids. The CDR3 is CASSPLSEHNTYEQYF. For the CDR3, the DNA is TGTGCCAGCAGCCCTTTATCTGAACACAATACCTACGAGCAGTACTTC.

The sample holds a few counts of this clonotype. V gene TRBV13 combines with J gene TRBJ1-1, with D possibly being TRBD1 (6 bases). The V end lost 2 bases, the J end lost 3 bases, and 10 bases lay between the germline ends. The CDR3 runs to 14 residues. The V gene's germline CDR1 is PRHDT and CDR2 FYEKMQ (reference sequence). This CDR3 is CASSLRGHHTEAFF. CDR3 DNA: TGTGCCAGCAGCTTAAGGGGACACCACACTGAAGCTTTCTTT.